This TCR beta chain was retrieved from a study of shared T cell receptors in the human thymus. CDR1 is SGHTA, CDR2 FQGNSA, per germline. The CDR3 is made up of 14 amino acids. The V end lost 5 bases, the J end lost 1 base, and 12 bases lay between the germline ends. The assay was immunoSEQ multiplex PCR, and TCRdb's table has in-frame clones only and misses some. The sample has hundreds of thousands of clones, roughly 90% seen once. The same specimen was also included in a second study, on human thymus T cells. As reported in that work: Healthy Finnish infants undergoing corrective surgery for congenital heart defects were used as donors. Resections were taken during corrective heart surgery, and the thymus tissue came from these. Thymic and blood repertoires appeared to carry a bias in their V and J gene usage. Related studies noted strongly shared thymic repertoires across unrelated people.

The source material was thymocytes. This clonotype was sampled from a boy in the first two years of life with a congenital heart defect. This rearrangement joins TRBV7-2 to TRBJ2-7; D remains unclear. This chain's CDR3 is CASSTTVTSYEQYF. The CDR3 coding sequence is TGTGCCAGCAGCACCACGGTTACGTCCTACGAGCAGTACTTC.